This T cell receptor (beta chain) was found in a study of blood T cell repertoires in COVID-19. Study-wide background: Collection of acute and convalescent COVID-19 samples took place in the United States, Italy and Spain. PBMCs, B-cell-depleted T cells, or T cells were the source of the cDNA or gDNA that made up the material.

Per the original data handling: Amplification of reference gene primers was used by the study to estimate nucleated cell counts. Generated by immunoSEQ multiplex PCR, the TCRdb table keeps only in-frame clones and is missing some. V and J calls and clone size are given by that table; D and trimming were obtained from the DNA. The repertoire holds about 130,000 clones, with 85% as singletons. This CDR3 has 13 amino acids. Trimming pared 5 bases from V and 2 bases from J, leaving 8 bases between. In germline, CDR1 is SGHRS, CDR2 YFSETQ. Sequenced input: peripheral blood. This chain connects TRBV5-1 to TRBJ1-3, with a tentative D call TRBD1 (5 bases). The receptor comes from an elderly man with active or convalescent COVID-19. The CDR3 here is CASSSGPGNTIYF. The CDR3 nucleotides read TGCGCCAGCAGTTCAGGGCCTGGAAACACCATATATTTT.